These 24 T cell receptor beta chains were sequenced from one sample in a study of OX40 agonist ivuxolimab in advanced cancers. Profiling relied on immunoSEQ multiplex PCR, and the TCRdb table lists in-frame clones only, not all of them. Of just over 70,000 clones in the sample, around 83% are singletons; the top ten hold less than 0.85%. Sample: CD4+ or CD8+ T cells sorted from blood, taken in a trial of the OX40 agonist ivuxolimab. All receptors come from an adult with an advanced solid tumor such as melanoma, head and neck, liver or kidney cancer.

A remark on this clone: The same CDR3 can be traced to other DNA sequences in this sample. The chain is built from TRBV4-3 and TRBJ1-4; possible D gene TRBD1, 5 bases. Germline V gene data show CDR1 as LGHNA and CDR2 as YSLEER. Trimming removed 0 bases at V and 10 bases at J, with 15 bases between. The CDR3 has 15 amino acids. CDR3 sequence reads: CASSQEAAGLGKLFF. The CDR3 DNA follows: TGCGCCAGCAGCCAAGAGGCGGCAGGGCTAGGAAAACTGTTTTTT.

This chain joins TRBV4-2 and TRBJ2-3; 10 bases are shared with TRBD2. Germline-derived CDR1 and CDR2 are LGHNA and YNFKEQ. This CDR3 has 15 residues. Unmatched junction bases numbered 5, after V lost 5 bases and J lost 3 bases. CDR3 region: CASSYGTSETDTQYF. The CDR3 region has the DNA TGTGCCAGCAGCTATGGGACTAGCGAGACAGATACGCAGTATTTT.

The chain combines TRBV27 with TRBJ1-4, with 7 positions matching TRBD1. Unmatched junction bases numbered 3, after V lost 3 bases and J lost 2 bases. The CDR3 is 15 amino acids. From germline, CDR1 is MNHEY and CDR2 SMNVEV (reference sequence). DNA for the CDR3: TGTGCCAGCAGTTTTAGGGGGCGCACTAATGAAAAACTGTTTTTT. As protein: CASSFRGRTNEKLFF.

The chain joins TRBV7-2 to TRBJ2-7; 9 nucleotides line up with TRBD1. Trimming cost V 5 bases and J 2 bases; bases outside gene matches: 7. The CDR3 covers 15 residues. CDR1 is SGHTA and CDR2 is FQGNSA in the germline V gene. This CDR3 reads CASSIQGANTYEQYF. The CDR3 DNA is TGTGCCAGCAGCATACAGGGGGCGAACACCTACGAGCAGTACTTC. Full variable domain (remainder filled in from reference TRBV7-2 and TRBJ2-7): GAGVSQSPSNKVTEKGKDVELRCDPISGHTALYWYRQSLGQGLEFLIYFQGNSAPDKSGLPSDRFSAERTGGSVSTLTIQRTQQEDSAVYLCASSIQGANTYEQYFGPGTRLTVT.

The chain uses TRBV18 and TRBJ2-7; 7 nucleotides line up with TRBD1. Germline V gene lookup returns CDR1 KGHSH and CDR2 LQKENI. V was clipped by 0 bases and J by 3 bases; unmatched bases: 11. The CDR3 has 17 residues. CDR3 sequence: CASSPPTFGTANYEQYF. CDR3 bases: TGTGCCAGCTCACCACCTACGTTCGGGACAGCCAACTACGAGCAGTACTTC. The variable domain in full, with the rest retrieved from reference TRBV18 and TRBJ2-7, is NAGVMQNPRHLVRRRGQEARLRCSPMKGHSHVYWYRQLPEEGLKFMVYLQKENIIDESGMPKERFSAEFPKEGPSILRIQQVVRGDSAAYFCASSPPTFGTANYEQYFGPGTRLTVT.

This chain links TRBV7-3 with TRBJ2-2; unclear D gene. The CDR3 consists of 13 residues. Trimming stripped 6 bases from V and 4 bases from J, with 9 bases between. Germline V CDR1 and CDR2: SGHTA, FQGTGA. CDR3 loop: CASSWGSTGELFF. The DNA of the CDR3 is TGTGCCAGCAGTTGGGGAAGCACCGGGGAGCTGTTTTTT.

The chain employs TRBV2 and TRBJ2-1; D unresolved. The CDR3 loop spans 13 amino acids. The germline CDR1 and CDR2 sequences are SNHLY and FYNNEI. V lost 1 base and J lost 8, with 9 bases in between. The CDR3 sequence is CASSEGKEDEQFF. CDR3 nucleotides: TGTGCCAGCAGTGAAGGTAAAGAGGATGAGCAGTTCTTC.

The J gene is TRBJ2-5, the V gene TRBV19; possibly TRBD2 for D (5 bases). The CDR3 loop spans 16 amino acids. V lost 5 bases and J lost 4, with 20 bases in between. CDR1 is LNHDA and CDR2 is SQIVND in the germline V gene (reference sequence). CDR3 loop: CASSGATETGGETQYF. As DNA, the CDR3 is TGTGCCAGTAGTGGAGCTACAGAGACCGGAGGAGAGACCCAGTACTTC.

The CDR3 is CASSPDRNYGYTF. CDR3 in DNA: TGTGCCAGCTCACCCGACAGGAACTATGGCTACACCTTC. The genes are TRBV18 and TRBJ1-2; D is perhaps TRBD1 (6 bases). Looked up from germline, CDR1 is KGHSH and CDR2 is LQKENI. CDR3 length: 13 residues. Trimming removed 3 bases from V and 2 bases from J, with 7 bases in between.

This rearrangement joins TRBV30 to TRBJ1-3; D gene unclear. Germline V gene sequence: CDR1 GTSNPN, CDR2 SVGIG (reference sequence). Trimming stripped 0 bases from V and 3 bases from J, with 3 bases between. The CDR3 spans 12 residues. The CDR3 is CAWSVDGNTIYF. The CDR3 nucleotides are TGTGCCTGGAGTGTAGATGGAAACACCATATATTTT.

This clone showed up just a few times. The chain employs TRBV29-1 and TRBJ2-7, with a weak D call TRBD2 (7 bases). CDR1 and CDR2 (germline): SQVTM, ANQGSEA. This CDR3 has 13 residues. V was cut by 4 bases and J by 6 bases, with 16 bases left in between. CDR3 residues: CSVVAWGGAEQYF. CDR3 in DNA: TGCAGCGTTGTCGCCTGGGGGGGCGCCGAGCAGTACTTC.

A few counts support this clone. The chain employs TRBV28 and TRBJ2-1; no definite D call. Trimming shortened V by 8 bases and J by 7 bases, and 6 bases separated the two germline ends. The CDR3 spans 10 residues. Germline loops: CDR1 MDHEN, CDR2 SYDVKM. The CDR3 sequence: CASGRNEQFF. Here the CDR3 DNA reads TGTGCCAGCGGGCGGAATGAGCAGTTCTTC.

This clone was picked up a small number of times. The DNA of the CDR3 is TGCAGCGTTGATGGCACTAGCGGATACAATGAGCAGTTCTTC. This gives the protein CSVDGTSGYNEQFF. The chain has TRBV29-1 and TRBJ2-1, with 8 bases lining up with TRBD2. The ends lost 3 bases at V and 4 bases at J; junction bases unmatched: 5. Germline lookup yields CDR1 SQVTM and CDR2 ANQGSEA. The CDR3 covers 14 residues.

J is TRBJ2-2 and V is TRBV14; 8 bases fit TRBD2. This CDR3 spans 18 amino acids. With V trimmed by 0 bases and J by 1 base, 7 bases remained unmatched. Germline CDR1 reads SGHDN; CDR2 reads FVKESK. CDR3 region: CASSQEVEAGGNTGELFF. The CDR3 DNA sequence: TGTGCCAGCAGCCAAGAGGTCGAGGCGGGAGGGAACACCGGGGAGCTGTTTTTT. Drawing the rest from reference TRBV14 and TRBJ2-2, the complete variable domain is EAGVTQFPSHSVIEKGQTVTLRCDPISGHDNLYWYRRVMGKEIKFLLHFVKESKQDESGMPNNRFLAERTGGTYSTLKVQPAELEDSGVYFCASSQEVEAGGNTGELFFGEGSRLTVL.

This chain uses TRBV7-2 with TRBJ1-5; TRBD1 aligns across 7 bases. Unmatched junction bases numbered 10, after V lost 3 bases and J lost 5 bases. The CDR3 loop spans 16 amino acids. The V gene's germline CDR1 is SGHTA and CDR2 FQGNSA. The DNA for the CDR3 is TGTGCCAGCAGCTTGAGCGGGGGGACAGTAGATCAGCCCCAGCATTTT. This codes for CASSLSGGTVDQPQHF.

The chain recombines TRBV7-9 with TRBJ2-5; D unresolved. The germline CDR1 and CDR2 sequences are SEHNR and FQNEAQ (reference sequence). The CDR3 totals 16 residues. V was trimmed by 4 bases and J by 2 bases, leaving 17 bases between them. This CDR3 reads CASSYGIGNLQETQYF. CDR3 nucleotide sequence: TGTGCCAGCAGCTACGGAATTGGGAACTTACAAGAGACCCAGTACTTC.

This clone has only a few counts. V and J are TRBV7-3 and TRBJ2-5; 11 nucleotides match TRBD2. Germline V gives CDR1 SGHTA, CDR2 FQGTGA. The CDR3 consists of 14 residues. The junction had 11 bases not matched to a gene; V was cut back by 5 bases and J by 12 bases. The CDR3 region is CASSPGTSGFRKYF. In DNA, the CDR3 is TGTGCCAGCAGCCCCGGGACTAGCGGTTTCCGAAAGTACTTC.

The chain carries TRBV4-1 and TRBJ1-2, with a tentative D call TRBD1 (5 bases). The CDR3 is 13 residues long. Trimming removed 0 bases at V and 6 bases at J, with 8 bases between. Germline CDR1 is MGHRA and CDR2 is YSYEKL. The CDR3 coding sequence is TGCGCCAGCAGCCAAGACCCGGGACATGGCTACACCTTC. Translation: CASSQDPGHGYTF.

The chain joins TRBV5-1 to TRBJ2-1; unclear D gene. Trimming took off 3 bases at V and 5 bases at J, with 12 bases between the two ends. The CDR3 loop spans 14 amino acids. CDR1 is SGHRS and CDR2 is YFSETQ in the germline V gene. The CDR3 region has the DNA TGCGCCAGCAGCTCCCGGACGGATAACAATGAGCAGTTCTTC. Translation gives CASSSRTDNNEQFF.

V gene TRBV18 combines with J gene TRBJ2-6; TRBD1 might be the D (6 bases). Germline CDR1 KGHSH, CDR2 LQKENI. V shed 3 bases and J shed 4 bases, with 13 bases lying between them. The CDR3 spans 16 residues. CDR3 sequence (DNA): TGTGCCAGCTCACCCAAACAGGGTGCAGGGGCCAACGTCCTGACTTTC. Protein: CASSPKQGAGANVLTF.

This sequence joins TRBV29-1 and TRBJ2-4; D is tentatively TRBD1 or TRBD2 (6 bases each). Deletions cut 7 bases from V and 8 bases from J, with 15 bases between. This CDR3 comprises 12 residues. CDR1 SQVTM and CDR2 ANQGSEA come from the germline V gene. As DNA, the CDR3 is TGCAGCGGGGGGGACAACAAGGACATTCAGTACTTC. It encodes CSGGDNKDIQYF. The variable domain in full, completed from reference TRBV29-1 and TRBJ2-4, reads SAVISQKPSRDICQRGTSLTIQCQVDSQVTMMFWYRQQPGQSLTLIATANQGSEATYESGFVIDKFPISRPNLTFSTLTVSNMSPEDSSIYLCSGGDNKDIQYFGAGTRLSVL.

V is TRBV7-9 and J is TRBJ2-1, with 8 bases aligning to TRBD1. The V gene end was trimmed by 3 bases and the J gene end by 6 bases; junction bases not matched to a gene: 13. The CDR3 extends over 17 amino acids. Germline V gene lookup returns CDR1 SEHNR and CDR2 FQNEAQ (reference sequence). The DNA of the CDR3 is TGTGCCAGCAGCTTTCTGAGGGTAGGACAGGGCAGCAATGAGCAGTTCTTC. Its protein product is CASSFLRVGQGSNEQFF.

The chain carries TRBV6-4 and TRBJ1-1; the D is unclear. V lost 2 bases, J lost 5 bases, and 21 bases lay in between. Germline CDR1 reads MRHNA; CDR2 reads SNTAGT. This CDR3 comprises 17 residues. The CDR3 DNA sequence: TGTGCCAGCAGTGACACTCTCTGGGGTTTGATGCGGACTGAAGCTTTCTTT. Protein sequence: CASSDTLWGLMRTEAFF.

The gene calls are TRBV2 and TRBJ1-5; 8 nucleotides line up with TRBD1. Germline V gives CDR1 SNHLY, CDR2 FYNNEI. V gave up 8 bases and J gave up 1 base; unmatched junction bases: 19. The CDR3 length is 19 residues. This chain's CDR3 is CASGPRRQGLSWSNQPQHF. The CDR3 DNA follows: TGTGCCAGCGGACCTAGGAGACAGGGGCTTTCCTGGAGCAATCAGCCCCAGCATTTT.